The next 5 T cell receptor beta chains were all read from a single sample in a study of regulatory T cells in long-lasting Graves disease. As for time point: newly diagnosed GD, antithyroid drugs for less than 3 months. RNA isolated from PBMCs was used to make the TCR library. Building the TCR beta libraries relied on iRepertoire HTBI primers, and CDR3 regions underwent Arm-PCR. A single record per CDR3 protein comes from TCRdb applying MiXCR to the multiplex PCR reads. Here the sample spans 360,000 or so distinct CDR3 sequences, 15% to 20% being singletons. These data were also filed under a second study, of T cells in Graves' hyperthyroidism and ophthalmopathy.

The input for sequencing was peripheral blood mononuclear cells (PBMCs), taken at new diagnosis, from a patient treated with antithyroid drugs. These receptors originate from a woman aged 18-29 years with Graves disease.

The CDR3 DNA follows: TGTGCCAGCAGCCAAGCGCGGACTGGAAACACCATATATTTT. Amino acid sequence: CASSQARTGNTIYF. The J gene is TRBJ1-3, the V gene TRBV4-2; D is unresolved. Trimming stripped 1 base from V and 2 bases from J, with 6 bases between. Germline V gives CDR1 LGHNA, CDR2 YNFKEQ. The CDR3 spans 14 residues.

This clonotype was picked up many times. The J gene is TRBJ2-5, the V gene TRBV4-1, with D perhaps TRBD1 or TRBD2 (6 bases each). The CDR3 is 15 amino acids. The V end lost 5 bases, the J end lost 5 bases, and 18 bases lay between the germline ends. The germline gives CDR1 MGHRA, CDR2 YSYEKL. CDR3 residues: CASSGTGRNTETQYF. Here the CDR3 DNA reads TGCGCCAGCAGCGGTACAGGGAGGAACACGGAGACCCAGTACTTC.

This clonotype was recorded many times. The chain joins TRBV20-1 to TRBJ1-6; 7 bases align to TRBD1. Looked up from germline, CDR1 is DFQATT and CDR2 is SNEGSKA (reference sequence). The CDR3 covers 16 residues. Trimming at V came to 3 bases and at J to 7 bases, leaving 12 bases not matched to a gene. The CDR3 nucleotides are TGCAGTGCTAGTAAGGCTTTGGGGACAGTCAATTCACCCCTCCACTTT. Its translation: CSASKALGTVNSPLHF.

This clonotype was detected many times. The chain links TRBV7-2 to TRBJ2-5, with 8 bases lining up with TRBD1. Germline trimming cut 4 bases from V and 4 bases from J; bases unmatched to any gene: 11. The CDR3 is 16 amino acids. Germline CDR1 and CDR2: SGHTA and FQGNSA. The CDR3 bases are TGTGCCAGCAGCTCCAGGGCAGGGGGCGAGGGAGAGACCCAGTACTTC. This codes for CASSSRAGGEGETQYF.

This clonotype was detected many times. The rearrangement joins TRBV2 to TRBJ2-7; no reliable D call. CDR3 size: 16 residues. The germline gives CDR1 SNHLY, CDR2 FYNNEI. V was shortened by 3 bases and J by 0 bases, with 15 bases between the two germline ends. In DNA form, the CDR3 reads TGTGCCAGCAGTGACCAAAAACGGATGAGCTCCTACGAGCAGTACTTC. It is translated as CASSDQKRMSSYEQYF.